This T cell receptor beta chain was sequenced for a study of cytomegalovirus exposure and HLA in healthy donors. Trimming removed 5 bases from V and 0 bases from J; junction bases left unmatched: 4. This CDR3 is 16 amino acids long. Per the germline V gene, CDR1 is SGHTA and CDR2 is FQGNSA. A multiplex PCR was run with 60 Vbeta primers and 13 Jbeta primers. Some clones are missing from TCRdb's copy, which holds only in-frame ones; the method was immunoSEQ multiplex PCR. With 150,000 to 200,000 clones in the sample, the ten largest clones hold less than 6.5%. Broader study findings: Rates of TCR association differed by HLA locus in a later analysis, with DRB1 highest and HLA-C lowest.

With regard to this clone: No antigen is known for it.

This chain uses TRBV7-2 with TRBJ2-1; TRBD2 agrees at 10 bases. Material for sequencing was PBMCs. This TCR came from a man aged 25 to 45 in good health and CMV-seronegative. CDR3 residues: CASSTIAGGSYNEQFF. CDR3 sequence (DNA): TGTGCCAGCAGCACTATAGCGGGAGGCTCCTACAATGAGCAGTTCTTC.